The clone carrying this TCR beta chain was seen a handful of times. The CDR3 sequence is 12 residues long. Trimming took 2 bases from V and 8 from J; bases not matched to a gene: 5. Germline-derived CDR1 and CDR2 are GTSNPN and SVGIG (reference sequence). This sample is drawn from a study of T-cell memory formation after mild COVID-19. The overall study: In these data, TCR clusters were largely donor specific.

TCR alpha and TCR beta cDNA libraries carrying sample barcodes and UMIs came from 5'RACE with constant-segment primers. TCRdb called the 5' RACE reads again in MiXCR, with one record for every CDR3 protein. The table includes around 140,000 distinct CDR3 sequences, roughly 6.3% detected once. The chain couples TRBV30 to TRBJ1-1, with 7 nucleotides matching TRBD1. The clonotype originates from an adult woman who had mild COVID-19 (a few samples of this study predate the infection). Cell type and time point are not known. The specimen sequenced was PBMCs or a T cell subset sorted from them (not recorded which). The CDR3 sequence is CAWSPTGVEAFF. CDR3 coding DNA: TGTGCCTGGAGTCCTACAGGGGTCGAAGCTTTCTTT.